This passage covers 17 T cell receptor beta chains from one sample sequenced in a study of T cell changes during pregnancy in multiple sclerosis. Measured with immunoSEQ multiplex PCR; TCRdb has only the in-frame clones, and not every one. This sample yields around 92,000 clones, of which about 94% are seen a single time; almost 1% belongs to the top ten. The material was peripheral blood, obtained after pregnancy. The receptor set was obtained from a female donor with multiple sclerosis, enrolled in a pregnancy study.

This chain links TRBV6-5 with TRBJ2-1; no reliable D call. V was pared by 4 bases and J by 2 bases, with 6 bases between. Germline lookup yields CDR1 MNHEY and CDR2 SVGAGI. The CDR3 length is 13 residues. CDR3 protein: CASSFRAYNEQFF. The CDR3 coding sequence is TGTGCCAGCAGTTTTCGTGCCTACAATGAGCAGTTCTTC.

CDR3 bases: TGTGCCAGCAGCGTGACAGGGGGCAGGAATGAGCAGTTCTTC. Its protein is CASSVTGGRNEQFF. This chain joins TRBV7-2 and TRBJ2-1, with TRBD1 identical over 10 bases. This CDR3 region has 14 residues. V shed 5 bases, J shed 7 bases, and the junction held 5 bases outside the gene matches. CDR1 and CDR2 from the germline V gene are SGHTA and FQGNSA.

CDR3 region: CSVVGPGQGGYEQYF. The CDR3 coding sequence is TGCAGCGTTGTAGGGCCTGGGCAGGGAGGCTACGAGCAGTACTTC. V usage is TRBV29-1 and J usage is TRBJ2-7; a possible D gene is TRBD2 (6 bases). The germline V and J ends were trimmed by 4 bases and 3 bases, with 19 bases remaining between them. CDR1 and CDR2 from the germline V gene are SQVTM and ANQGSEA. The CDR3 has 15 amino acids.

The chain links TRBV11-1 to TRBJ2-6; a weak D match, TRBD1 (6 bases). Germline CDR1 SGHAT, CDR2 FQDESV (reference sequence). V was cut by 4 bases and J by 1 base, with 17 bases left in between. The CDR3 covers 18 residues. The CDR3: CASSSRPGQISGANVLTF. CDR3 in DNA: TGTGCCAGCAGCTCGCGCCCGGGACAAATATCTGGGGCCAACGTCCTGACTTTC.

The J gene is TRBJ1-1, the V gene TRBV5-1, with D unclear. The CDR3 consists of 13 residues. The germline CDR1 and CDR2 sequences are SGHRS and YFSETQ. Trimming stripped 0 bases from V and 5 bases from J, with 8 bases between. The CDR3 nucleotides read TGCGCCAGCAGCTTGGATCGGTATACTGAAGCTTTCTTT. This codes for CASSLDRYTEAFF.

The chain uses TRBV20-1 and TRBJ2-3; no definite D call. CDR1 and CDR2 from the germline V gene are DFQATT and SNEGSKA (reference sequence). This CDR3 region has 11 residues. V was trimmed by 4 bases and J by 5 bases, leaving 7 bases between them. The CDR3 nucleotides read TGCAGTGCTAACCCGGGAGATACGCAGTATTTT. It is translated as CSANPGDTQYF.

The chain is built from TRBV7-2 and TRBJ1-1; the D gene is possibly TRBD1 (6 bases). V lost 0 bases, J lost 4 bases, and 9 bases lay in between. The germline CDR1 and CDR2 sequences are SGHTA and FQGNSA. This CDR3 spans 14 amino acids. CDR3 loop: CASSLAGRGTEAFF. CDR3 nucleotides: TGTGCCAGCAGCTTAGCTGGCAGGGGCACTGAAGCTTTCTTT.

This chain links TRBV19 with TRBJ1-2, with 8 bases identical to TRBD1. Per germline, CDR1 LNHDA and CDR2 SQIVND (reference sequence). V lost 7 bases and J lost 8; bases outside the gene matches: 12. CDR3 size: 14 residues. The CDR3 loop is CASTDRGRLEGYTF. DNA for the CDR3: TGTGCCAGTACTGACAGGGGACGATTGGAAGGCTACACCTTC.

The CDR3 nucleotides are TGTGCCAGCAGCCCGGACAGAGCCACTGAAGCTTTCTTT. This encodes CASSPDRATEAFF. The chain recombines TRBV5-4 with TRBJ1-1; TRBD1 is a possible D gene (6 bases). Germline V gives CDR1 SGHNT, CDR2 YYREEE (reference sequence). This CDR3 is built from 13 residues. Between the trimmed V and J ends, which lost 4 bases and 4 bases, there was a span of 11 bases.

The chain employs TRBV5-4 and TRBJ2-1; 7 bases are shared with TRBD1. Germline CDR1 SGHNT, CDR2 YYREEE (reference sequence). The CDR3 length is 15 residues. V lost 4 bases, J lost 1 base, and 5 bases stayed unmatched. CDR3 protein: CASSPGTESYNEQFF. The CDR3 DNA sequence: TGTGCCAGCAGCCCCGGGACAGAGTCCTACAATGAGCAGTTCTTC.

The V gene is TRBV27, the J gene TRBJ2-1; TRBD1 matches 7 bases. Trimming removed 5 bases from V and 7 bases from J; junction bases left unmatched: 11. The germline CDR1 and CDR2 sequences are MNHEY and SMNVEV (reference sequence). The CDR3 has 15 residues. The CDR3 bases are TGTGCCAGCAGTACCATACCAACAGGGGTAAATGAGCAGTTCTTC. Translation: CASSTIPTGVNEQFF.

The J gene is TRBJ2-7, the V gene TRBV27; tentative D call: TRBD2 (5 bases). The germline V gene has CDR1 MNHEY and CDR2 SMNVEV (reference sequence). This CDR3 is 13 amino acids long. V was cut by 3 bases and J by 5 bases, with 11 bases left in between. The CDR3 loop reads CASSFRTGDEQYF. Written as DNA, the CDR3 is TGTGCCAGCAGTTTTAGGACCGGGGACGAGCAGTACTTC.

This chain uses TRBV9 with TRBJ1-4; D may be TRBD1 (5 bases). Germline CDR1 is SGDLS and CDR2 is YYNGEE. The V end lost 4 bases, the J end lost 5 bases, and 12 bases lay between the germline ends. The CDR3 loop spans 14 amino acids. This CDR3 reads CASSRGTSNEKLFF. The CDR3 DNA reads as TGTGCCAGCAGCCGAGGGACTTCCAATGAAAAACTGTTTTTT.

The table lists this clone with a count of one. V usage is TRBV12-2 and J usage is TRBJ1-5. TRBV12-2 represents a pseudogene. This CDR3 region has 14 residues. The CDR3 loop reads CASRPRGGCQPQHF. CDR3 sequence (DNA): TGTGCAAGTCGCCCTAGGGGGGGGTGTCAGCCCCAGCATTTT.

This CDR3 reads CASMSKMNTEAFF. The CDR3 DNA is TGTGCCAGTATGAGCAAAATGAACACTGAAGCTTTCTTT. The chain employs TRBV19 and TRBJ1-1; no reliable D call. V was pared by 7 bases and J by 0 bases, with 9 bases between. CDR1 is LNHDA and CDR2 is SQIVND in the germline V gene (reference sequence). The CDR3 is 13 amino acids.

V usage is TRBV28 and J usage is TRBJ2-2; 7 positions agree with TRBD1. V was pared by 11 bases and J by 1 base, with 10 bases of the junction left unmatched. Germline V gene sequence: CDR1 MDHEN, CDR2 SYDVKM. The CDR3 is 15 amino acids. CDR3 region: CAVGSGTENTGELFF. The DNA of the CDR3 is TGTGCCGTCGGATCGGGGACAGAGAACACCGGGGAGCTGTTTTTT.

This chain uses TRBV18 with TRBJ1-3; D gene uncertain. This CDR3 contains 14 residues. V lost 3 bases and J lost 7, with 13 bases in between. Looked up from germline, CDR1 is KGHSH and CDR2 is LQKENI. CDR3 protein: CASSPKRGVNTIYF. The CDR3 nucleotides are TGTGCCAGCTCACCGAAGCGAGGAGTTAACACCATATATTTT.